The sequence of this T cell receptor beta chain was determined in a study of CD8 T cells in Susac syndrome. In contrast to the negatively isolated CD8+ and CD4+ T cells, TEMRA cells were FACS-enriched. With random hexamers, reverse transcription was performed on roughly 0.45 to 1 ug of RNA. With immunoSEQ multiplex PCR, TCR beta CDR3 was amplified across 54 Vbeta and 13 Jbeta. A single record per CDR3 protein comes from TCRdb applying MiXCR to the immunoSEQ multiplex PCR reads. Here the sample spans some 96,000 distinct CDR3 sequences, approximately 95% being singletons. CDR3 size: 14 residues. V was trimmed by 6 bases and J by 4 bases, leaving 15 bases between them. Germline lookup yields CDR1 KGHSH and CDR2 LQKENI.

This chain joins TRBV18 and TRBJ2-5; D possibly uses TRBD1 or TRBD2 (5 bases each). Sequencing was carried out using CD8+ T cells from PBMCs. The source of this sequence is a human donor with Susac syndrome. DNA of the CDR3: TGTGCCAGCTCCCACGGGACCACCAGAGAGACCCAGTACTTC. This translates into CASSHGTTRETQYF.